Following are 21 T cell receptor beta chains from one sample sequenced in a study of blood T cell repertoires in COVID-19. The repertoire was sequenced with immunoSEQ multiplex PCR; TCRdb's copy has only in-frame clones and lacks some. There are about 180,000 clones in the sample; approximately 89% occur only once, and around 2.3% lies in the top ten. Sequencing was performed on peripheral blood. Receptors originate from a man aged 40-49 years with active or convalescent COVID-19.

This chain links TRBV28 with TRBJ2-3; the D gene is possibly TRBD1 (5 bases). V was shortened by 6 bases and J by 3 bases, with 10 bases between the two germline ends. CDR1 MDHEN and CDR2 SYDVKM come from the germline V gene. CDR3 length: 13 amino acids. This chain's CDR3 is CASRQGSTDTQYF. In DNA form, the CDR3 reads TGTGCCAGCAGGCAGGGTTCGACAGATACGCAGTATTTT.

This chain uses TRBV5-1 with TRBJ2-5; 9 nucleotides line up with TRBD2. CDR3 size: 15 residues. Germline V gives CDR1 SGHRS, CDR2 YFSETQ. V shed 7 bases and J 2 bases; nucleotides not matched to a gene: 9. This CDR3 reads CASLSSGGPQETQYF. The CDR3 nucleotides read TGCGCCAGCCTCTCCAGCGGGGGGCCTCAAGAGACCCAGTACTTC.

For the CDR3, the DNA is TGTGCCAGCAGTTACGGAGACAGGGGGCGGACAGATACGCAGTATTTT. Encoded protein: CASSYGDRGRTDTQYF. V usage is TRBV6-6 and J usage is TRBJ2-3, with TRBD1 identical over 10 bases. This CDR3 has 16 amino acids. From germline, CDR1 is MNHNY and CDR2 SVGAGI (reference sequence). Trimming at V came to 2 bases and at J to 3 bases, leaving 5 bases not matched to a gene.

The chain employs TRBV7-2 and TRBJ2-7, with TRBD1 matching 7 bases. Per the germline V gene, CDR1 is SGHTA and CDR2 is FQGNSA. Trimming removed 6 bases from V and 0 bases from J; junction bases left unmatched: 5. This CDR3 is 14 amino acids long. The CDR3 loop is CASSRDSSSYEQYF. CDR3 sequence (DNA): TGTGCCAGCAGTCGGGACAGCAGCTCCTACGAGCAGTACTTC.

V and J are TRBV11-2 and TRBJ2-5; 8 bases map to TRBD2. Germline assignment: CDR1 SGHAT and CDR2 FQNNGV. Germline trimming cut 1 base from V and 5 bases from J; bases unmatched to any gene: 3. The CDR3 loop spans 14 amino acids. The CDR3 region is CASSLGRGRETQYF. The DNA for the CDR3 is TGTGCCAGCAGCTTAGGTCGCGGGAGGGAGACCCAGTACTTC.

A single count supports this clone. The chain links TRBV28 to TRBJ1-2, with 9 bases aligning to TRBD1. The germline gives CDR1 MDHEN, CDR2 SYDVKM. The ends lost 4 bases at V and 5 bases at J; junction bases unmatched: 8. The CDR3 is 15 residues long. The DNA of the CDR3 is TGTGCCAGCAGTTCCCCGGGACAGGGAGAGTATGGCTACACCTTC. Protein: CASSSPGQGEYGYTF.

V usage is TRBV24-1 and J usage is TRBJ1-5; D is ambiguous. The length of the CDR3 is 13 residues. Trimming took off 9 bases at V and 4 bases at J, with 12 bases between the two ends. Germline V gives CDR1 KGHDR, CDR2 SFDVKD. The CDR3 nucleotides read TGTGCCACCTCCAGCGTGGAGAATCAGCCCCAGCATTTT. It specifies CATSSVENQPQHF.

This clone was seen a single time. J is TRBJ2-3 and V is TRBV9; 7 bases are a match to TRBD2. The CDR3 loop spans 13 amino acids. The ends lost 4 bases at V and 8 bases at J; junction bases unmatched: 7. Germline CDR1 is SGDLS and CDR2 is YYNGEE. CDR3 sequence: CASSIGGTGTQYF. The CDR3 DNA sequence: TGTGCCAGCAGCATCGGGGGGACGGGTACGCAGTATTTT.

The chain has TRBV9 and TRBJ2-1; D remains ambiguous. The length of the CDR3 is 15 residues. From germline, CDR1 is SGDLS and CDR2 YYNGEE. With 0 bases removed from V and 1 base from J, the gap between germline ends came to 8 bases. The CDR3 region is CASSVGTLSYNEQFF. The DNA for the CDR3 is TGTGCCAGCAGCGTAGGTACATTGTCCTACAATGAGCAGTTCTTC.

The chain joins TRBV7-9 to TRBJ2-7, with D hard to call. Germline V lookup: CDR1 SEHNR, CDR2 FQNEAQ (reference sequence). This CDR3 spans 14 amino acids. The germline V and J ends were trimmed by 0 bases and 2 bases, with 8 bases remaining between them. Here the CDR3 reads CASSLASRAYEQYF. The CDR3 nucleotides read TGTGCCAGCAGCTTAGCTAGCAGAGCCTACGAGCAGTACTTC.

The chain employs TRBV7-3 and TRBJ2-3, with 10 bases identical to TRBD2. The V gene's germline CDR1 is SGHTA and CDR2 FQGTGA. CDR3 size: 19 residues. J lost 0 bases, V lost 5 bases, and 14 bases had no gene match. The CDR3, as DNA: TGTGCCAGCAGCCCCTCAATAGCGGGGGGTTTCGCTAGCACAGATACGCAGTATTTT. It translates to CASSPSIAGGFASTDTQYF.

A single count supports this clone. The V and J genes are TRBV28 and TRBJ1-4; 7 nucleotides line up with TRBD1. Trimming took 2 bases from V and 0 from J; bases not matched to a gene: 6. The germline V gene encodes CDR1 MDHEN and CDR2 SYDVKM. The CDR3 is 17 residues long. The CDR3 here is CASSLPQGGATNEKLFF. DNA for the CDR3: TGTGCCAGCAGTTTACCCCAGGGGGGAGCAACTAATGAAAAACTGTTTTTT.

The V gene is TRBV6-5, the J gene TRBJ2-7, with 10 positions matching TRBD1. The V segment lost 0 bases and the J segment 6 bases; nucleotides outside the gene matches: 8. There are 16 residues in the CDR3. Germline CDR1 is MNHEY and CDR2 is SVGAGI. CDR3 DNA sequence: TGTGCCAGCAGTTACTCGAAGGGACAGGGGATAGGCGAGCAGTACTTC. This codes for CASSYSKGQGIGEQYF.

The chain is built from TRBV2 and TRBJ1-1; D is unclear. V lost 5 bases to trimming and J lost 1 base, with 8 bases between them. Germline V lookup: CDR1 SNHLY, CDR2 FYNNEI. There are 13 residues in the CDR3. This CDR3 is CASSRLENTEAFF. For the CDR3, the DNA is TGTGCCAGCAGTCGGCTAGAGAACACTGAAGCTTTCTTT. The whole variable domain, filled in from reference TRBV2 and TRBJ1-1, reads EPEVTQTPSHQVTQMGQEVILRCVPISNHLYFYWYRQILGQKVEFLVSFYNNEISEKSEIFDDQFSVERPDGSNFTLKIRSTKLEDSAMYFCASSRLENTEAFFGQGTRLTVV.

This clone has only one observation. This chain joins TRBV7-9 and TRBJ2-5; D might be TRBD2 (5 bases). This CDR3 contains 16 residues. Germline CDR1 reads SEHNR; CDR2 reads FQNEAQ (reference sequence). V was shortened by 5 bases and J by 4 bases, with 20 bases between the two germline ends. The CDR3 DNA reads TGTGCCAGCAGCCCCCCGGGATTTGCTGCGGGAGAGACCCAGTACTTC. This codes for CASSPPGFAAGETQYF.

The genes are TRBV11-2 and TRBJ2-1; weak D call: TRBD2 (6 bases). With 10 bases removed from V and 4 bases from J, the gap between germline ends came to 20 bases. Germline V lookup: CDR1 SGHAT, CDR2 FQNNGV. The CDR3 consists of 15 residues. The CDR3 DNA reads TGTGCCACCTCAGCCCAGGCAGGGACTTACAATGAGCAGTTCTTC. Protein product: CATSAQAGTYNEQFF.

The chain carries TRBV3-1 (or the pseudogene TRBV3-2) and TRBJ1-1; the match to TRBD1 covers 9 bases. Germline V gene data show CDR1 as LGHDT and CDR2 as YNNKEL (reference sequence). The CDR3 extends over 14 amino acids. J lost 5 bases, V lost 3 bases, and 4 bases had no gene match. The CDR3 DNA reads TGTGCCAGCAGCCAGCGGGACAGGGAGACTGAAGCTTTCTTT. Translating gives CASSQRDRETEAFF.

The chain has TRBV28 and TRBJ1-2, with 11 bases matching TRBD1. CDR1 and CDR2 from the germline V gene are MDHEN and SYDVKM. The CDR3 sequence is 17 residues long. The junction had 14 bases not matched to a gene; V was cut back by 4 bases and J by 7 bases. The CDR3 here is CASSSSGQGASLFGYTF. The CDR3 DNA is TGTGCCAGCAGTTCCTCAGGACAGGGGGCCTCTTTATTTGGCTACACCTTC.

The J gene is TRBJ2-1, the V gene TRBV7-2; 9 positions match TRBD1. Germline CDR1 is SGHTA and CDR2 is FQGNSA. The CDR3 is 15 residues long. V was clipped by 1 base and J by 10 bases; unmatched bases: 8. CDR3: CASSLEAGTGYEQFF. CDR3 DNA sequence: TGTGCCAGCAGCTTAGAGGCCGGGACAGGGTACGAGCAGTTCTTC. Filled out from reference TRBV7-2 and TRBJ2-1, the complete variable domain reads GAGVSQSPSNKVTEKGKDVELRCDPISGHTALYWYRQSLGQGLEFLIYFQGNSAPDKSGLPSDRFSAERTGGSVSTLTIQRTQQEDSAVYLCASSLEAGTGYEQFFGPGTRLTVL.

This chain links TRBV6-2 or TRBV6-3 with TRBJ1-3, with D unresolved. The V end lost 5 bases, the J end lost 3 bases, and 14 bases lay between the germline ends. The CDR3 contains 15 residues. CDR1 and CDR2 from the germline V gene are MNHEY and SVGEGT. The CDR3 DNA follows: TGTGCCAGCAGTCGGGATGCGGGTTATGGAAACACCATATATTTT. The encoded protein is CASSRDAGYGNTIYF.

This sequence joins TRBV7-8 and TRBJ1-1, with 10 bases that match TRBD1. This CDR3 comprises 16 residues. Germline V gives CDR1 SGHVS, CDR2 FQNEAQ. Germline trimming cut 5 bases from V and 5 bases from J; bases unmatched to any gene: 11. As DNA, the CDR3 is TGTGCCAGCAGCCCCCACTTGGGACAGGGGATAACTGAAGCTTTCTTT. Translation: CASSPHLGQGITEAFF.